This T cell receptor beta chain was recovered during a study of T cell repertoires in ileal Crohn's disease. Study-level information: At postoperative colonoscopy, neoterminal ileum biopsies were taken as M6.

CDR1 MNHNS and CDR2 SASEGT come from the germline V gene. V lost 10 bases and J lost 3; bases outside the gene matches: 12. The CDR3 covers 15 residues. Sequenced by immunoSEQ multiplex PCR; TCRdb stores in-frame clones only, minus some. The data show about 11,000 clones, less than 85% seen once. As for time point: neoterminal ileum biopsy at postoperative endoscopy, about 6 months after surgery. Eligibility required adulthood, ileal or ileocolonic Crohn's disease and indicated ileocolonic resection. The clonotype originates from an adult with Crohn's disease. The rearrangement joins TRBV6-1 to TRBJ1-1; 9 nucleotides match TRBD1. The sample consisted of ileal tissue. The CDR3 DNA reads as TGTGCCACCACTCCGGGACAGGGCGGTGACACTGAAGCTTTCTTT. It encodes CATTPGQGGDTEAFF.